The entry that follows covers one T cell receptor beta chain sequence. Antigen specificity is unknown. This record comes from a study of human thymus T cells. Regarding the study as a whole: Repertoires sampled from thymus and blood appeared biased in V and J gene usage.

V lost 6 bases, J lost 5 bases, and 5 bases stayed unmatched. This CDR3 has 13 amino acids. From germline, CDR1 is SQVTM and CDR2 ANQGSEA. Assay used: immunoSEQ multiplex PCR; TCRdb lists only in-frame clones, some missing. Of tens of thousands of clones in the sample, 94% are singletons; the top ten hold around 6%. Having corrective surgery for congenital heart defects, healthy Finnish infants were the ones who donated. Four of the eight donors gave roughly 0.45-1 mL blood during surgery. Blood DNA came from all available leukocytes, not a fixed cell number. The chain is built from TRBV29-1 and TRBJ2-7; 12 nucleotides agree with TRBD2. The specimen was blood. This TCR was recovered from a boy under two years old with a congenital heart defect but otherwise immunologically healthy. CDR3 in amino acids: CSVKGLAGHEQYF. The CDR3 nucleotides read TGCAGCGTAAAGGGACTAGCGGGCCACGAGCAGTACTTC.